The present entry profiles one T cell receptor beta chain with its context. Antigen unknown. These data come from a study of cytomegalovirus exposure and HLA in healthy donors. Study-level points and caveats: Other equally common chains were less clonally expanded than HLA-associated TCR beta chains, a later analysis showed. Altogether, some 170 TCR beta chains were recorded as cytomegalovirus-associated.

In the PCR, 60 Vbeta and 13 Jbeta primers were used. Sequenced by immunoSEQ multiplex PCR; TCRdb stores in-frame clones only, minus some. This sample yields about 140,000 clones, of which around three quarters are seen a single time; 2% to 2.5% belongs to the top ten. This CDR3 region has 14 residues. Germline V gene lookup returns CDR1 LNHDA and CDR2 SQIVND (reference sequence). Trimming left V 7 bases short and J 6 bases short, with 19 bases between. This receptor was obtained from a young man in good health and CMV-seronegative. The sequenced sample was PBMCs. The rearrangement links TRBV19 to TRBJ2-7, with D possibly matching TRBD2 (6 bases). In nucleotides, the CDR3 is TGTGCCAGTAAGAATTGGGGAGGATCCGGCGAGCAGTACTTC. It translates to CASKNWGGSGEQYF.